This T cell receptor (beta chain) was recorded in a study of cytomegalovirus exposure and HLA in healthy donors. Details on this clone: Its antigen remains unknown.

Points from the study as a whole: Later analysis suggested links between common viral pathogens and several top significant clusters. Altogether, some 170 TCR beta chains were recorded as cytomegalovirus-associated. According to a later analysis, most TCR beta chains associated with CMV appeared HLA-restricted.

This PCR relied on a set of 60 Vbeta primers and 13 Jbeta primers. Assay: immunoSEQ multiplex PCR; the TCRdb copy retains only in-frame clones and omits some. The repertoire table contains more than 95,000 clones. J was trimmed by 0 bases and V by 11 bases; bases with no gene match: 7. The CDR3 is made up of 14 amino acids. Looked up from germline, CDR1 is SEHNR and CDR2 is FQNEAQ (reference sequence). The J gene is TRBJ2-1, the V gene TRBV7-9, with 7 nucleotides matching TRBD2. Sequencing was performed on PBMCs. The clonotype comes from a man aged 18 to 30 in good health and CMV-seronegative. This CDR3 is CAHSGQSSYNEQFF. DNA for the CDR3: TGTGCCCATAGCGGGCAGAGCTCCTACAATGAGCAGTTCTTC.